This record concerns one TCR beta chain sequence. The sample comes from a study of Ad26.COV2.S vaccination and SARS-CoV-2 variants. Trimming stripped 4 bases from V and 10 bases from J, with 11 bases between. The CDR3 totals 12 residues. Per the germline V gene, CDR1 is SNHLY and CDR2 is FYNNEI. Profiled with immunoSEQ multiplex PCR; TCRdb holds only in-frame clones, not every one. The sample records about 380,000 clones, 83% being singletons. Noted treatment: roughly 19 received Ad26.COV2.S at low or high dose, single or two shots; 5 received placebo; per-sample allocation not given. Specimen acquisition occurred on day 63 following the initial vaccine or placebo injection.

The chain carries TRBV2 and TRBJ2-1, with D possibly being TRBD2 (6 bases). The clonotype comes from a person between 18 and 60 years old who received the Ad26.COV2.S COVID-19 vaccine or a placebo. The material was peripheral blood, obtained in a trial of Ad26.COV2.S vaccine versus placebo. CDR3 bases: TGTGCCAGCAGTGGTGGCGGGACCGAGCAGTTCTTC. Residues: CASSGGGTEQFF. The full variable domain, with the rest looked up from reference TRBV2 and TRBJ2-1, is EPEVTQTPSHQVTQMGQEVILRCVPISNHLYFYWYRQILGQKVEFLVSFYNNEISEKSEIFDDQFSVERPDGSNFTLKIRSTKLEDSAMYFCASSGGGTEQFFGPGTRLTVL.